Described below is a single TCR beta chain sequence and its context. The sample comes from a study of T cells after yellow fever vaccination. TCR cDNA was made by 5'RACE template switching, adding a universal primer site and UMIs. One entry per CDR3 protein results from TCRdb running MiXCR on the 5' RACE reads. This table holds around 110,000 distinct CDR3 sequences, 8.4% found once. This CDR3 has 16 amino acids. The ends were cut back, 0 bases at V and 0 bases at J, with 10 bases in the middle. Germline values: CDR1 MNHEY, CDR2 SVGAGI. The sequenced sample was CD8+ T cells sorted from PBMCs, obtained 45 days after the yellow fever booster vaccination. This TCR derives from a young man who received the YFV17D yellow fever vaccine. The V and J genes are TRBV6-5 and TRBJ2-3; D call uncertain. DNA for the CDR3: TGTGCCAGCAGTTACTCGATAGATTCTAGCACAGATACGCAGTATTTT. Protein product: CASSYSIDSSTDTQYF.